This entry lists 2 T cell receptor beta chains sequenced from one sample in a study of CD4 T cells in relation to SARS-CoV-2 and coronaviruses. The data were produced by immunoSEQ multiplex PCR, yet TCRdb's version contains in-frame clones alone and is incomplete. This sample has about 21,000 clones; over 70% occur once, and the top ten carry roughly 16%. Their antigens remain unidentified. The unexposed donors gave CD4+ T cells in 2011-2018, prior to COVID-19. CD4+ T cells were isolated from the cells after about ten days of culture. Sequenced input: CD4+ T cells from PBMCs, cultured in vitro. These receptors came from a human donor in good health.

The V gene is TRBV5-1, the J gene TRBJ2-7, with 9 bases that match TRBD1. Germline loops: CDR1 SGHRS, CDR2 YFSETQ. This CDR3 has 15 amino acids. J gave up 4 bases and V 2 bases, and 7 bases lay outside the gene matches. CDR3 sequence reads: CASSFLDRGLYEQYF. In nucleotides, the CDR3 is TGCGCCAGCAGCTTTCTAGACAGGGGGTTATACGAGCAGTACTTC.

The rearrangement uses TRBV5-4 and TRBJ2-3, with 10 bases aligning to TRBD2. The V gene's germline CDR1 is SGHNT and CDR2 YYREEE (reference sequence). The CDR3 runs 15 residues. The J segment lost 2 bases and the V segment lost 4 bases, leaving 4 bases of the junction unmatched. The CDR3 sequence is CASSMGLAITDTQYF. The CDR3 DNA is TGTGCCAGCAGCATGGGACTAGCGATCACAGATACGCAGTATTTT.